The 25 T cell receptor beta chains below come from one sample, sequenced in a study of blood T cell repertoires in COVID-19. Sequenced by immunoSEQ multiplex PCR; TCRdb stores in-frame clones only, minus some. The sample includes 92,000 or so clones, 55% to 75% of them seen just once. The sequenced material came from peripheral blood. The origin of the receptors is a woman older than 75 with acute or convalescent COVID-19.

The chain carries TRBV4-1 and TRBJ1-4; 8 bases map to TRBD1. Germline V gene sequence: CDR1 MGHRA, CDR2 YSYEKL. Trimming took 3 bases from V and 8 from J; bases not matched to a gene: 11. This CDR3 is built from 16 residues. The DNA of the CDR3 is TGCGCCAGCAGCCAGAAACCGCAGGGGGCAAGGGAAAAACTGTTTTTT. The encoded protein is CASSQKPQGAREKLFF.

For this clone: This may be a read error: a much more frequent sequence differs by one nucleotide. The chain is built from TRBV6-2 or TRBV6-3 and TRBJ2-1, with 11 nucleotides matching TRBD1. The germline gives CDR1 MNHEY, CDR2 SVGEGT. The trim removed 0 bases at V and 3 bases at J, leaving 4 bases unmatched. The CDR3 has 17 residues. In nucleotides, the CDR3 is TGTGCCAGCAGTTACTCCCCGGGACAGGGGGTCTACAATGAGCAGTTCTTC. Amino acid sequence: CASSYSPGQGVYNEQFF.

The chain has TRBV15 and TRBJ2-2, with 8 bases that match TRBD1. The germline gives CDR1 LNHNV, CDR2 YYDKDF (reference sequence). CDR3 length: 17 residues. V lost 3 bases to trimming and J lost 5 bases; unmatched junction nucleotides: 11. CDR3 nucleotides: TGTGCCACCAGCAGTCCCACTCGGACAGGGAGAACCGGGGAGCTGTTTTTT. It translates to CATSSPTRTGRTGELFF.

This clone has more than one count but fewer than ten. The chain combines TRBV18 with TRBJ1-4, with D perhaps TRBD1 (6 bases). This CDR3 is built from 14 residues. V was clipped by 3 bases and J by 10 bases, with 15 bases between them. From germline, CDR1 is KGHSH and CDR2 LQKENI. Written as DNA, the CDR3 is TGTGCCAGCTCACCGTCGCAGGGGTTTGTAAAACTGTTTTTT. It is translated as CASSPSQGFVKLFF.

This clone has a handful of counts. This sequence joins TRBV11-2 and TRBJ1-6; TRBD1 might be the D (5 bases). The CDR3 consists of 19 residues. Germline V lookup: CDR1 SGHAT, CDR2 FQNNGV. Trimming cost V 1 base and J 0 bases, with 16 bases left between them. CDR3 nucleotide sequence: TGTGCCAGCAGCTTAGGCCGAGGGACTGTCTTCTCCTATAATTCACCCCTCCACTTT. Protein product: CASSLGRGTVFSYNSPLHF. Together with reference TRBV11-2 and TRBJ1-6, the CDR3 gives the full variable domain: EAGVAQSPRYKIIEKRQSVAFWCNPISGHATLYWYQQILGQGPKLLIQFQNNGVVDDSQLPKDRFSAERLKGVDSTLKIQPAKLEDSAVYLCASSLGRGTVFSYNSPLHFGNGTRLTVT.

CDR3 sequence reads: CASSSQGGDGEQYF. DNA of the CDR3: TGTGCCAGCAGCTCACAGGGGGGAGATGGCGAGCAGTACTTC. The rearrangement uses TRBV5-4 and TRBJ2-7; the match to TRBD1 covers 8 bases. Trimming at V came to 3 bases and at J to 6 bases, leaving 8 bases not matched to a gene. The CDR3 loop spans 14 amino acids. Germline V lookup: CDR1 SGHNT, CDR2 YYREEE (reference sequence).

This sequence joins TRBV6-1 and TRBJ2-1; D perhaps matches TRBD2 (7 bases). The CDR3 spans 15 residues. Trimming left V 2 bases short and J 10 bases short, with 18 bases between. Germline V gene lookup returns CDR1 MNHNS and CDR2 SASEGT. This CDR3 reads CASSEIGVGGPEQFF. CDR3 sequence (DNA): TGTGCCAGCAGTGAAATAGGTGTGGGGGGGCCAGAGCAGTTCTTC.

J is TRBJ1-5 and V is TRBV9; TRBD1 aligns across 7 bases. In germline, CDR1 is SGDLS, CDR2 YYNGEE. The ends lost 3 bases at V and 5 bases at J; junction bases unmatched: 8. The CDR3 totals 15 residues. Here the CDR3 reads CASSADGQADQPQHF. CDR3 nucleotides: TGTGCCAGCAGCGCCGATGGACAGGCCGATCAGCCCCAGCATTTT.

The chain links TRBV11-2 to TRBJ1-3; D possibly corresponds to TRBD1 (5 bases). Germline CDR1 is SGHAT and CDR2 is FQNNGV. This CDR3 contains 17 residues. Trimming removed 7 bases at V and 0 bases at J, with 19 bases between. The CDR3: CASNSGGLTISGNTIYF. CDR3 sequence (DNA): TGTGCCAGCAATAGCGGGGGTCTTACCATCTCTGGAAACACCATATATTTT.

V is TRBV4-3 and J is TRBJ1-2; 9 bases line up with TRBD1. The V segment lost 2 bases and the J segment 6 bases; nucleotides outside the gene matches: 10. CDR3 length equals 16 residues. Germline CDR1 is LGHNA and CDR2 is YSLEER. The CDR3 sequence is CASSQFTGTGLNGYTF. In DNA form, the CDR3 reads TGCGCCAGCAGCCAATTTACCGGGACAGGGCTAAATGGCTACACCTTC.

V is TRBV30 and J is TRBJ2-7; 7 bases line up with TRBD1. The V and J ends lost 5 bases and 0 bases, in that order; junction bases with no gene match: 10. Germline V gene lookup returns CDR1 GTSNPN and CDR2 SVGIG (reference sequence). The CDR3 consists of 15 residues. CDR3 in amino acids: CAWGGKGAFSYEQYF. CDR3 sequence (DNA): TGTGCCTGGGGGGGAAAGGGGGCCTTCTCCTACGAGCAGTACTTC.

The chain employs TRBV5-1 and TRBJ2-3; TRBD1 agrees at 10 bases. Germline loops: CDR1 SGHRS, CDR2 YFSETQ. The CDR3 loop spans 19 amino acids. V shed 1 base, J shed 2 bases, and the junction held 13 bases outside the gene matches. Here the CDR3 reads CASSLFLKGQGVLTDTQYF. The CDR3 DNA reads TGCGCCAGCAGCTTGTTCCTAAAAGGACAGGGGGTTCTCACAGATACGCAGTATTTT.

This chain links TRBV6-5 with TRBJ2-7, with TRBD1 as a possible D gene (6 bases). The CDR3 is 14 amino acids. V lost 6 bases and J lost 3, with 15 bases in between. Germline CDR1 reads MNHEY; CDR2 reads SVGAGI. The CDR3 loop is CASRYGGRNYEQYF. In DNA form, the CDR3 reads TGTGCCAGCAGATATGGGGGCCGAAACTACGAGCAGTACTTC.

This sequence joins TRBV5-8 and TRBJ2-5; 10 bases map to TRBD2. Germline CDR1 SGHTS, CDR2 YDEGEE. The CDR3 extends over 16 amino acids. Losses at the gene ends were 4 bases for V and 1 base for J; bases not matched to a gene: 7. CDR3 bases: TGTGCCAGCAGCATAACGGGGACTAGCGTCCAAGAGACCCAGTACTTC. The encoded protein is CASSITGTSVQETQYF.

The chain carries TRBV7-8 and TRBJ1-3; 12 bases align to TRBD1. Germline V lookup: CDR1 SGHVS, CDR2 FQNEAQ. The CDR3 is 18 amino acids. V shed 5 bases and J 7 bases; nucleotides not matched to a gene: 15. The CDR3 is CASSPPRDRGLPSNTIYF. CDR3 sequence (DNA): TGTGCCAGCAGCCCCCCCCGGGACAGGGGGCTTCCCTCGAACACCATATATTTT.

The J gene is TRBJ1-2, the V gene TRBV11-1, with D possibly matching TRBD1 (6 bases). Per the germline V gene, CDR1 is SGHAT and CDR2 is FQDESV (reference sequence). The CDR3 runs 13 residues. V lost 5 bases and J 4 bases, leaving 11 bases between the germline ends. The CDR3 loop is CASSPRTVYGYTF. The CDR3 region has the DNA TGTGCCAGCAGCCCCCGGACAGTCTATGGCTACACCTTC.

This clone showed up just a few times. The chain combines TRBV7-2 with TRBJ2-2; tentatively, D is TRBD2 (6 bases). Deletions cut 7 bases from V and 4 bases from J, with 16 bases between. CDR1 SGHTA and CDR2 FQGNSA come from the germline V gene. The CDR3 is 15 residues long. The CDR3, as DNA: TGTGCCAGCATTAAAGAGGCGGGGCCCACCGGGGAGCTGTTTTTT. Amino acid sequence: CASIKEAGPTGELFF.

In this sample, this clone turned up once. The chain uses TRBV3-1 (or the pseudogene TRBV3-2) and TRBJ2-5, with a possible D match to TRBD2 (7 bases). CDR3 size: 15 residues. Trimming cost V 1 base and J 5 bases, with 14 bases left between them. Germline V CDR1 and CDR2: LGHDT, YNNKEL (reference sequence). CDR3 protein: CASSQAGGRWETQYF. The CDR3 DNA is TGTGCCAGCAGCCAAGCCGGGGGGCGCTGGGAGACCCAGTACTTC.

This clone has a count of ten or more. This CDR3 is CASAREHGYTF. The CDR3 nucleotides read TGTGCCAGCGCCAGGGAACATGGCTACACCTTC. V and J are TRBV28 and TRBJ1-2; maybe TRBD1 (5 bases). CDR1 and CDR2 from the germline V gene are MDHEN and SYDVKM. V was clipped by 8 bases and J by 6 bases, with 10 bases between them. This CDR3 has 11 amino acids.

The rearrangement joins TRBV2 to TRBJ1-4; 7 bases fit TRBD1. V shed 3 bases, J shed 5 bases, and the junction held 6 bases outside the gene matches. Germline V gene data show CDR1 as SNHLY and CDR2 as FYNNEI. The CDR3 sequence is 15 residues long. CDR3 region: CASSDIGRGNEKLFF. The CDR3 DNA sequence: TGTGCCAGCAGTGATATAGGCAGGGGGAATGAAAAACTGTTTTTT.

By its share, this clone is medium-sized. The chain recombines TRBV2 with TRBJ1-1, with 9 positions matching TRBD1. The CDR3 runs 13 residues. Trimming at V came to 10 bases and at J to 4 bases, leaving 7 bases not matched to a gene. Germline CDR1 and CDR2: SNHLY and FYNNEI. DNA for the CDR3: TGTGCCACCTCGGGGGGACAGGGCACTGAAGCTTTCTTT. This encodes CATSGGQGTEAFF.

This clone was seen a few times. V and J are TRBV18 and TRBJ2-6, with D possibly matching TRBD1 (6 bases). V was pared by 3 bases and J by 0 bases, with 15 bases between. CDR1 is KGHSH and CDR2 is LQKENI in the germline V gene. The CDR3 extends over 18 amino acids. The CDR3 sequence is CASSPQGISLSGANVLTF. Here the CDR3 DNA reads TGTGCCAGCTCACCGCAGGGGATCTCCCTCTCTGGGGCCAACGTCCTGACTTTC.

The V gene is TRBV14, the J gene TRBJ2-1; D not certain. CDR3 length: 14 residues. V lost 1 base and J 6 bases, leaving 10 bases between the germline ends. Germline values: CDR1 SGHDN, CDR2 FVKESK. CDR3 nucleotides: TGTGCCAGCAGCCAAGCCGAACTCCTCAATGAGCAGTTCTTC. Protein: CASSQAELLNEQFF.

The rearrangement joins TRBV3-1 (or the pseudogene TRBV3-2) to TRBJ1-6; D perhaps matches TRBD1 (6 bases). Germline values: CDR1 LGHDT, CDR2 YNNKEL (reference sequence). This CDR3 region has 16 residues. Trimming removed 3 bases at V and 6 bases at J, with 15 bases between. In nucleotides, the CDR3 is TGTGCCAGCAGCCAGGGCAATACAGGGACTAATTCACCCCTCCACTTT. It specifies CASSQGNTGTNSPLHF.

The CDR3 DNA follows: TGCGCCAGCAGCCATGCTCGGGGGAGCACAGATACGCAGTATTTT. Its protein is CASSHARGSTDTQYF. V is TRBV4-3 and J is TRBJ2-3, with D perhaps TRBD2 (6 bases). V gave up 3 bases and J gave up 0 bases, with 10 bases separating them. The CDR3 covers 15 residues. Germline values: CDR1 LGHNA, CDR2 YSLEER.